These T cell receptor beta chains were read from a single sample in a study of T-cell reconstitution after alpha-beta-depleted transplantation in children. Each CDR3 protein gets one entry after TCRdb re-called the PCR reads with MiXCR. The sample contains about 500,000 distinct CDR3 sequences, 32% of which appear only once. This specimen consisted of PBMCs from the stem cell graft donor, obtained from the stem cell graft. The receptors were gathered from a human donor who donated a stem cell graft to a child with aplastic anemia. Each CDR3 is given without its conserved first and last residue. A D gene is named only where the DNA matches it firmly.

D	length	J	V	CDR3
NA	12	TRBJ2-5	TRBV7-8	ASSLTREQETQY
NA	13	TRBJ1-1	TRBV27	ASSLSDPRGTEAF
NA	12	TRBJ2-1	TRBV6-2/TRBV6-3	ASSYLAANNEQF
TRBD1	15	TRBJ1-1	TRBV5-6	ASSLLGQGAFNTEAF
NA	10	TRBJ2-3	TRBV24-1	ATSESVDTQY
NA	11	TRBJ2-7	TRBV3-1	ASSQGQENEQY
NA	9	TRBJ1-5	TRBV7-2	ARDRNQPQH
TRBD1	11	TRBJ2-5	TRBV6-6	ASRTGGGETQY
NA	12	TRBJ1-1	TRBV19	ASSIPPSNTEAF
TRBD2	15	TRBJ2-3	TRBV7-2	ASGPNWGTSGRDTQY
NA	14	TRBJ1-4	TRBV5-1	ASSLSQGMQYEKLF
TRBD2	13	TRBJ2-3	TRBV5-1	ASSSAGTSGATQY
TRBD2	14	TRBJ2-4	TRBV24-1	ATSDGGGRTKNIQY
TRBD1	13	TRBJ2-3	TRBV6-5	ASSNRGRGPDTQY
NA	13	TRBJ1-4	TRBV12-3/TRBV12-4	ASSFGGATNEKLF
NA	12	TRBJ2-5	TRBV27	ASSLSWQQETQY
NA	11	TRBJ1-4	TRBV29-1	SVEGSTNEKLF
NA	8	TRBJ2-5	TRBV20-1	SATDETQY
TRBD1	9	TRBJ2-7	TRBV29-1	SVDRDTGQY
NA	16	TRBJ2-1	TRBV27	ASSTNYGTRVRYNEQF
TRBD2	15	TRBJ2-1	TRBV12-3/TRBV12-4	ASRDGAGGIYYNEQF
NA	10	TRBJ1-2	TRBV7-9	ASSAGAYGYT
NA	14	TRBJ1-2	TRBV4-3	ASSQGSGSRGDGYT
TRBD1	11	TRBJ2-7	TRBV18	ASSSPGGDEQY
NA	14	TRBJ2-3	TRBV30	AWSRAVAHLTDTQY
NA	18	TRBJ2-1	TRBV4-3	ASSQDPGQTGTLSYNEQF
TRBD1	17	TRBJ2-7	TRBV6-5	ASSYKGPRQGTVSYEQY
NA	15	TRBJ2-6	TRBV4-3	ASSQSPRQTGANVLT